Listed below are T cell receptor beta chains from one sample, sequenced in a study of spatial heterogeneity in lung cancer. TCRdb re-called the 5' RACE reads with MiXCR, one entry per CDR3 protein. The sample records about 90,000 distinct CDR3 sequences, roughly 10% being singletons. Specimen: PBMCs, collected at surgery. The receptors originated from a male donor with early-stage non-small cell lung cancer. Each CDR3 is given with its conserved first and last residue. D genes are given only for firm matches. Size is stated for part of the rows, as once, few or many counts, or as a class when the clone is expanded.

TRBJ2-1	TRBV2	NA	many	CASSVVTGPEQFF	TGTGCCAGCAGTGTGGTGACAGGACCTGAGCAGTTCTTC
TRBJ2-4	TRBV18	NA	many	CASSPSTQENIQYF	TGTGCCAGCTCACCATCAACCCAGGAAAACATTCAGTACTTC
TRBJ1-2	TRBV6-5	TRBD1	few	CASSPPGQGLRGYTF	TGTGCCAGCAGTCCCCCGGGACAGGGGCTACGTGGCTACACCTTC
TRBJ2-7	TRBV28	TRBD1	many	CASSRTGGSYEQYF	TGTGCCAGCAGTAGGACAGGGGGATCCTACGAGCAGTACTTC
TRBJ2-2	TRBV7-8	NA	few	CASSLLSNTGELFF	TGTGCCAGCAGCTTACTCTCGAACACCGGGGAGCTGTTTTTT
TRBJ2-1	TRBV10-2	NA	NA	CATGSSYNEQFF	TGCGCCACCGGCAGCTCCTACAATGAGCAGTTCTTC
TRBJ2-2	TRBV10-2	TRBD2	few	CASRSASGSYTGELFF	TGCGCCAGCAGGTCAGCTAGCGGGAGTTACACCGGGGAGCTGTTTTTT
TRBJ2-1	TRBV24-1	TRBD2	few	CATSDPLLAGGNEQFF	TGTGCCACCAGTGATCCTCTTCTAGCGGGAGGGAATGAGCAGTTCTTC
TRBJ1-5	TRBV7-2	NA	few	CASSLVQGSNQPQHF	TGTGCCAGCAGCTTAGTACAAGGCAGCAATCAGCCCCAGCATTTT
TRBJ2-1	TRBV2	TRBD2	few	CASSESSGGARRQFF	TGTGCCAGCAGTGAGAGTAGCGGGGGGGCCCGGCGGCAGTTCTTC
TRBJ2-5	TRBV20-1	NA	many	CSARIFVGGTQETQYF	TGCAGTGCTAGGATCTTCGTGGGAGGAACCCAAGAGACCCAGTACTTC
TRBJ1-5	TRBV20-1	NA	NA	CSAIVANQPQHF	TGCAGTGCTATAGTGGCAAATCAGCCCCAGCATTTT
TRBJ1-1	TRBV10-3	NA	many	CAISGQLNTEAFF	TGTGCCATCAGTGGACAGCTGAACACTGAAGCTTTCTTT
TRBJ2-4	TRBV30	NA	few	CAWRSTGLDIQYF	TGTGCCTGGAGATCCACAGGGTTGGACATTCAGTACTTC
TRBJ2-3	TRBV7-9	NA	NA	CASSFGGADTQYF	TGTGCCAGCAGCTTCGGGGGAGCAGATACGCAGTATTTT
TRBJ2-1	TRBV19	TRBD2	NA	CASSILSGGAGYNEQFF	TGTGCCAGTAGTATTCTCAGCGGGGGGGCCGGGTACAATGAGCAGTTCTTC
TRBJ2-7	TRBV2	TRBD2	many	CASRSGLTDEQYF	TGTGCCAGCAGGTCGGGACTAACAGACGAGCAGTACTTC
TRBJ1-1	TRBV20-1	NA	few	CSARDSSLTGRATEAFF	TGCAGTGCTAGAGATTCCAGCTTAACGGGCAGGGCCACTGAAGCTTTCTTT
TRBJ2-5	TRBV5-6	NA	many	CASSLGAGQETQYF	TGTGCCAGCAGCTTAGGGGCGGGTCAAGAGACCCAGTACTTC
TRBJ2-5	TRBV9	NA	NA	CASSVEAETQYF	TGTGCCAGCAGCGTAGAAGCAGAGACCCAGTACTTC
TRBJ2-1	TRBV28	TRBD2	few	CAIHSGSKNEQFF	TGTGCCATCCACAGCGGGAGTAAAAATGAGCAGTTCTTC
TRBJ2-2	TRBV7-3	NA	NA	CASSLTDGTGELFF	TGTGCCAGCAGCCTGACGGACGGTACCGGGGAGCTGTTTTTT
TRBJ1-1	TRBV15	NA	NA	CATSRDWGEAFF	TGTGCCACCAGCAGAGATTGGGGAGAAGCTTTCTTT